The source of this TCR beta chain is a study of spatial heterogeneity in lung cancer. General study points: Mutation tallies in tumors tracked expanded intratumoral alpha and beta TCR counts.

The time point: sample taken at primary tumor resection. The sequenced material consisted of unsorted whole RNA from tumor, nontumor lung or frozen PBMC. Germline-derived CDR1 and CDR2 are MDHEN and SYDVKM. The CDR3 contains 11 residues. V was trimmed by 2 bases and J by 2 bases, leaving 1 base between them. Points on this clonotype: Its antigen is undetermined.

TCRdb re-derived calls from the 5' RACE reads in MiXCR, one entry per CDR3 protein. In the table there are 4,400 or so distinct CDR3 sequences, about an eighth of which are singletons. This chain connects TRBV28 to TRBJ2-7; D ambiguous. This TCR was recovered from a male donor with early-stage non-small cell lung cancer. The material was lung tumor tissue, obtained at surgery. CDR3 region: CASSLAYEQYF. CDR3 bases: TGTGCCAGCAGTTTAGCCTACGAGCAGTACTTC.